The 21 T cell receptor beta chains reported below all come from one sample, sequenced in a study of blood T cell repertoires in COVID-19. Using immunoSEQ multiplex PCR, the repertoire was profiled, and TCRdb retains in-frame clones only, with some absent. The sample lists 60,000 or so clones; around 90% were seen once. The specimen was peripheral blood. Receptors were obtained from a man in his 60s with active COVID-19.

CDR3 coding DNA: TGTGCCAGCAGTTGGAGAAGGGTGACAGGGGTTAACACCGGGGAGCTGTTTTTT. Protein: CASSWRRVTGVNTGELFF. V and J are TRBV28 and TRBJ2-2; TRBD1 matches 8 bases. Germline V gene lookup returns CDR1 MDHEN and CDR2 SYDVKM. CDR3 length equals 18 residues. J gave up 2 bases and V 4 bases, and 12 bases lay outside the gene matches.

This clone has a single count. The chain has TRBV19 and TRBJ2-1, with 10 bases aligning to TRBD2. Germline V gives CDR1 LNHDA, CDR2 SQIVND (reference sequence). The CDR3 covers 15 residues. DNA of the CDR3: TGTGCTACCGCTGGGTTAGCGGGGGGCCTCCATGAGCAGTTCTTC. Residues: CATAGLAGGLHEQFF.

As for this clone: An end of the junction differs from the germline gene, which may be a read error. V and J are TRBV3-1 (or the pseudogene TRBV3-2) and TRBJ1-1, with D hard to call. CDR1 and CDR2 (germline): LGHDT, YNNKEL (reference sequence). This CDR3 comprises 12 residues. DNA of the CDR3: TGTGCCAGCAGCCAAGAGGAGGTGGGCAGACACTTT. Amino acid sequence: CASSQEEVGRHF.

V gene TRBV4-1 combines with J gene TRBJ2-1; TRBD2 matches at 7 bases. V shed 4 bases, J shed 4 bases, and the junction held 10 bases outside the gene matches. This CDR3 is 16 amino acids long. Germline V gene data show CDR1 as MGHRA and CDR2 as YSYEKL. The CDR3 DNA reads TGCGCCAGCAGCCTTTTACCGGGACTAACGTACAATGAGCAGTTCTTC. It encodes CASSLLPGLTYNEQFF.

J is TRBJ2-7 and V is TRBV5-6; 9 bases fit TRBD2. Germline V gene lookup returns CDR1 SGHDT and CDR2 YYEEEE. The CDR3 consists of 16 residues. Trimming cost V 3 bases and J 4 bases; bases outside gene matches: 11. For the CDR3, the DNA is TGTGCCAGCAGCTGGGGGGGTAGCGGGAGAGGATACGAGCAGTACTTC. Its protein is CASSWGGSGRGYEQYF.

The CDR3 reads CASSQSLAGGFNTQYF. For the CDR3, the DNA is TGCGCCAGCAGCCAATCTCTAGCGGGAGGGTTTAATACGCAGTATTTT. The chain combines TRBV4-1 with TRBJ2-3, with TRBD2 identical over 12 bases. Germline V lookup: CDR1 MGHRA, CDR2 YSYEKL. V trimming: 2 bases; J trimming: 7 bases; junction bases outside the gene matches: 7. This CDR3 spans 16 amino acids.

This rearrangement joins TRBV12-3 or TRBV12-4 to TRBJ2-7; D not resolved. There are 11 residues in the CDR3. With 5 bases removed from V and 4 bases from J, the gap between germline ends came to 6 bases. The CDR3 coding sequence is TGTGCCAGCAGTATCGGGTACGAGCAGTACTTC. Its translation: CASSIGYEQYF.

The chain couples TRBV4-1 to TRBJ2-3, with TRBD2 identical over 11 bases. There are 16 residues in the CDR3. Germline values: CDR1 MGHRA, CDR2 YSYEKL. The V segment lost 3 bases and the J segment 0 bases; nucleotides outside the gene matches: 2. The CDR3 coding sequence is TGCGCCAGCAGCCAGGGACTAGCGGCGAGCACAGATACGCAGTATTTT. Translated, it gives CASSQGLAASTDTQYF.

The rearrangement links TRBV4-2 to TRBJ2-7, with 10 bases aligning to TRBD2. Looked up from germline, CDR1 is LGHNA and CDR2 is YNFKEQ. The CDR3 loop spans 15 amino acids. Trimming cost V 0 bases and J 7 bases; bases outside gene matches: 6. In nucleotides, the CDR3 is TGTGCCAGCAGCCAAGAGGAGCGGGGGGGCAAAGAGCAGTACTTC. Translating gives CASSQEERGGKEQYF.

The sample holds one count of this clone. The chain is built from TRBV18 and TRBJ2-1, with TRBD2 matching over 9 bases. This CDR3 region has 14 residues. J gave up 7 bases and V 3 bases, and 4 bases lay outside the gene matches. Germline values: CDR1 KGHSH, CDR2 LQKENI. The CDR3 nucleotides are TGTGCCAGCTCACCCGACCTAGCGGGAAATGAGCAGTTCTTC. Translation: CASSPDLAGNEQFF.

The rearrangement joins TRBV28 to TRBJ1-5, with D maybe TRBD1 (5 bases). The ends were cut back, 6 bases at V and 0 bases at J, with 9 bases in the middle. There are 14 residues in the CDR3. Germline V gene sequence: CDR1 MDHEN, CDR2 SYDVKM. This CDR3 reads CASSLGPSNQPQHF. The CDR3 DNA reads TGTGCCAGCAGCTTGGGGCCTAGCAATCAGCCCCAGCATTTT.

V and J are TRBV6-5 and TRBJ2-7; 9 nucleotides line up with TRBD2. This CDR3 region has 15 residues. The germline V gene encodes CDR1 MNHEY and CDR2 SVGAGI. Unmatched junction bases numbered 3, after V lost 2 bases and J lost 1 base. The CDR3 DNA reads as TGTGCCAGCAGTTACCTCAGCGGGAGGTCCTACGAGCAGTACTTC. Protein sequence: CASSYLSGRSYEQYF.

The V gene is TRBV9, the J gene TRBJ2-1; 10 bases match TRBD2. This CDR3 is built from 15 residues. V was pared by 1 base and J by 5 bases, with 3 bases of the junction left unmatched. Germline V gene lookup returns CDR1 SGDLS and CDR2 YYNGEE. CDR3 in amino acids: CASSVLAGVDNEQFF. CDR3 in DNA: TGTGCCAGCAGCGTACTAGCGGGAGTTGACAATGAGCAGTTCTTC.

The chain has TRBV14 and TRBJ2-5, with TRBD2 identical over 9 bases. The J segment lost 5 bases and the V segment lost 9 bases, leaving 7 bases of the junction unmatched. The V gene's germline CDR1 is SGHDN and CDR2 FVKESK. The CDR3 runs to 13 residues. CDR3 coding DNA: TGTGCCAGTGAAGCGGGGGGTAGGGAGACCCAGTACTTC. It is translated as CASEAGGRETQYF.

By share, this clone counts as medium-sized. The V and J genes are TRBV2 and TRBJ2-3, with 15 bases matching TRBD2. The CDR3 spans 19 residues. The junction had 13 bases not matched to a gene; V was cut back by 7 bases and J by 2 bases. CDR1 and CDR2 (germline): SNHLY, FYNNEI. DNA for the CDR3: TGTGCCAGCATCACCGGGACTAGCGGGGGGCTGACCCTCACAGATACGCAGTATTTT. As protein: CASITGTSGGLTLTDTQYF.

This clone was seen a single time. This sequence joins TRBV6-6 and TRBJ1-2; 8 nucleotides align to TRBD1. CDR1 is MNHNY, CDR2 SVGAGI, per germline (reference sequence). The CDR3 consists of 13 residues. Trimming removed 10 bases from V and 4 bases from J; junction bases left unmatched: 8. Written as DNA, the CDR3 is TGTGCCATCAACGACAGGGGAGCCTATGGCTACACCTTC. Translating it yields CAINDRGAYGYTF.

The rearrangement joins TRBV11-2 to TRBJ2-7, with D possibly being TRBD1 (5 bases). With 5 bases removed from V and 4 bases from J, the gap between germline ends came to 15 bases. Germline V gene data show CDR1 as SGHAT and CDR2 as FQNNGV. There are 14 residues in the CDR3. The CDR3 DNA reads TGTGCCAGCAGCCCCCCCGCAGGGCCTTACGAGCAGTACTTC. The encoded protein is CASSPPAGPYEQYF.

The chain recombines TRBV5-6 with TRBJ2-5; D is perhaps TRBD2 (5 bases). This CDR3 comprises 13 residues. V was pared by 6 bases and J by 1 base, with 10 bases between. Germline CDR1 and CDR2: SGHDT and YYEEEE. The CDR3 spells CASTRTVQETQYF. For the CDR3, the DNA is TGTGCCAGCACCCGGACTGTCCAAGAGACCCAGTACTTC.

This clone is a singleton in its sample. The J gene is TRBJ2-7, the V gene TRBV28; 7 bases are a match to TRBD2. Germline-derived CDR1 and CDR2 are MDHEN and SYDVKM. J lost 2 bases, V lost 3 bases, and 4 bases had no gene match. The CDR3 is made up of 14 amino acids. The CDR3 DNA is TGTGCCAGCAGTTTGGGGACTACCCCCTACGAGCAGTACTTC. It codes for CASSLGTTPYEQYF.

The chain carries TRBV7-9 and TRBJ2-3, with 8 bases that match TRBD2. Germline CDR1 is SEHNR and CDR2 is FQNEAQ (reference sequence). The CDR3 covers 14 residues. J lost 2 bases, V lost 6 bases, and 4 bases had no gene match. The CDR3 here is CASSAGGPTDTQYF. The CDR3 nucleotides are TGTGCCAGCAGTGCGGGGGGTCCCACAGATACGCAGTATTTT.

The chain joins TRBV7-8 to TRBJ2-3; 13 nucleotides line up with TRBD2. This CDR3 has 19 amino acids. J gave up 1 base and V 6 bases, and 13 bases lay outside the gene matches. Germline CDR1 reads SGHVS; CDR2 reads FQNEAQ. As DNA, the CDR3 is TGTGCCAGCAGTTACGGGACTAGCGGGATGGTGGGAGGCACAGATACGCAGTATTTT. Translated, it gives CASSYGTSGMVGGTDTQYF. The full variable domain, in which reference TRBV7-8 and TRBJ2-3 provide the parts outside the CDR3, is GAGVSQSPRYKVAKRGQDVALRCDPISGHVSLFWYQQALGQGPEFLTYFQNEAQLDKSGLPSDRFFAERPEGSVSTLKIQRTQQEDSAVYLCASSYGTSGMVGGTDTQYFGPGTRLTVL.